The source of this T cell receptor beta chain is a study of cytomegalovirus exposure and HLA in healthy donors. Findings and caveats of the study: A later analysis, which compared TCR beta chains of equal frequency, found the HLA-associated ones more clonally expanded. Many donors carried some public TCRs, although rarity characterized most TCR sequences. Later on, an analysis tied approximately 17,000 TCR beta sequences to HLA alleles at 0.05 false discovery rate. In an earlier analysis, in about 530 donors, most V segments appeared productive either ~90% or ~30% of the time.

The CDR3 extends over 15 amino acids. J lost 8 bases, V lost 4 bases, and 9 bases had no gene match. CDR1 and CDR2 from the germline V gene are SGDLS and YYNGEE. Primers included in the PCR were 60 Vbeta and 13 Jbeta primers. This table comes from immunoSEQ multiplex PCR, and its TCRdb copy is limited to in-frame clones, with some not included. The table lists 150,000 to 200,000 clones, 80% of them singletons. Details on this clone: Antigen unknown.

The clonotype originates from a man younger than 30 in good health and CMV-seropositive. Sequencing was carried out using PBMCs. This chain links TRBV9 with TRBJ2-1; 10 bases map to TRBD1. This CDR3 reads CASSHDRGRSDEQFF. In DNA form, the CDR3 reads TGTGCCAGCAGCCATGACAGGGGGCGCTCAGATGAGCAGTTCTTC.